The T cell receptor beta chain described here comes from a study of T cells in Graves' hyperthyroidism and ophthalmopathy (dated by TCRdb to about 2019). Context from the whole study: Peripheral blood was sampled at the time of initial diagnosis, prior to any treatment. Prospective prediction of ophthalmopathy was tested in an independent validation cohort consisting of fewer than 20 hyperthyroidism patients and over 15 patients who later progressed to ophthalmopathy. For training and testing, the 95 to 100 patients in the discovery cohort were randomly divided in a 7:3 ratio. According to the paper, TCR Vbeta CDR3 sequencing was carried out on 135 peripheral blood samples, which came from 40 to 45 ophthalmopathy, under 80 hyperthyroidism and roughly 17 progressor patients. To identify TCR V-J signatures that set the groups apart, the researchers used a discovery cohort of 90 to 100 patients, made up of 43 with Graves' ophthalmopathy and 55 to 65 with stable Graves' hyperthyroidism. After sampling, hyperthyroidism patients received methimazole starting at 30 mg daily, and ophthalmopathy patients received high-dose intravenous methylprednisolone. Thyroid tissue and blood T-cell repertoires from six or seven Graves' hyperthyroidism patients were also compared in the study. The investigation overall reported the following: No statistical method was used to set the sample size in advance, and investigators knew the group allocation. Ophthalmopathy was separated from stable hyperthyroidism by a 13 V-J signature model, with 85% to 90% sensitivity and roughly 81% specificity obtained in cross-validation and 80%/75% obtained in testing. Most expanded thyroid clonotypes (frequency above 0.001) were also found in blood, which suggests that blood repertoires may mirror thyroid immune responses. In validation, progression to ophthalmopathy was predicted by the model with 70.59% sensitivity and 72.22% specificity, a median of roughly 6.4 months before onset.

Remarks on this clonotype: The antigen it binds to is not known. No much larger clone is present one base from it, and per-base qualities are unavailable.

Amplification of TCR beta CDR3 regions was carried out from RNA transcripts. The TCR CDR3 was subjected to a first round of RT-PCR using the HTBI primer set and the Qiagen OneStep RT-PCR kit. Libraries were constructed in a second round of multiplex PCR, after which size selection and purification were performed. Paired-end sequencing of the libraries was performed with 100 bp reads on an Illumina HiSeq2000. Per the source publication's procedure: Raw data were processed with SOAPnuke, discarding reads with adapters, uncalled bases, mean Phred below 15, or no exact constant-primer or identifier match. High-quality paired reads were merged with COPE v1.2.5, and unique nucleotide sequences were defined as clonotypes. Clonotypes were aligned to IMGT TRBV, TRBD and TRBJ reference segments using MiTCR v1.1. The analysis was restricted to V-J combinations with a frequency above 0.0001, which together covered approximately 99% of the repertoires. A TCS score was defined as the ratio between F50 (clonal expansion) and ExV (chaos), using BLOSUM62-based TCRdist between CDR3 peptides within each V-J. Welch's t-statistics and random forest reduced approximately 520 V-J features to 10 to 15, which were used in a naive Bayes classifier (R e1071). TCRdb handled the public reads itself, with Q25 trimming in fastp and clone calling in MiXCR, and kept productive beta chains. Each entry merges the rows of one CDR3 protein and shows their most common DNA and genes. Here the V and J calls rest on TCRdb's processing, not on the authors' analysis. The sample table holds about 320,000 distinct CDR3 sequences, of which approximately 16% were seen once. The top ten clones comprise around a third of the sample.

Stable Graves' hyperthyroidism was defined as no progression to ophthalmopathy during 18 months of follow-up. Hyperthyroidism patients were newly diagnosed, with disease duration under 2 months, and aged 18 to 65 years. The study excluded patients with uncontrolled infections, other autoimmune diseases, pregnancy or lactation. Diagnoses were based on clinical symptoms, serum thyroxine and TRAb, thyroid ultrasound and orbital computed tomography. Ficoll-Paque density gradient centrifugation was used to isolate PBMCs from around 10 ml of fresh peripheral blood. Total RNA was extracted with Trizol reagent, and quality was checked on an Agilent 2100 Bioanalyzer. V lost 1 base and J lost 5 bases, and the count of bases not matched to a germline gene is 5. Taken from cysteine to phenylalanine, the CDR3 has 15 residues. Just the 45-base CDR3 DNA is kept, in frame starting at base 1. The germline V gene (reference sequence) provides CDR1 SGHNT and CDR2 YYREEE.

The rearrangement joined TRBV5-4 to TRBJ2-5; 10 nucleotides in the junction match TRBD2. The sequence came from a man aged 25 to 40 with Graves' hyperthyroidism. Sequencing input: blood. The CDR3 region has the sequence CASSLSSGRGETQYF. The nucleotides are TGTGCCAGCAGCTTGAGCAGCGGGAGGGGGGAGACCCAGTACTTC.